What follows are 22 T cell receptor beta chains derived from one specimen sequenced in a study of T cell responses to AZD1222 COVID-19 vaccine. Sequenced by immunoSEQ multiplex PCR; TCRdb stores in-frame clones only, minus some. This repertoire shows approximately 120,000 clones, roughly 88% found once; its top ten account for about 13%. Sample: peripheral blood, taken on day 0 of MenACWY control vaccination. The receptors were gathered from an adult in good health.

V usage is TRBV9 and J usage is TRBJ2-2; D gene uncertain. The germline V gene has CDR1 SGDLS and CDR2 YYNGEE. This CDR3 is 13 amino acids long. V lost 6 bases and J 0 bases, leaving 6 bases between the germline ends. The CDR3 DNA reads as TGTGCCAGCATCAACGCGAACACCGGGGAGCTGTTTTTT. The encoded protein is CASINANTGELFF.

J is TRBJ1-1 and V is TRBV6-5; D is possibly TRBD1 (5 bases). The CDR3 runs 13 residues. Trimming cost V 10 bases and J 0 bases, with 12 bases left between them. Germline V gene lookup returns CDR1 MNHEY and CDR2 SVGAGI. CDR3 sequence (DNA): TGTGCCACCCACAGACAGATGAACACTGAAGCTTTCTTT. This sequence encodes CATHRQMNTEAFF.

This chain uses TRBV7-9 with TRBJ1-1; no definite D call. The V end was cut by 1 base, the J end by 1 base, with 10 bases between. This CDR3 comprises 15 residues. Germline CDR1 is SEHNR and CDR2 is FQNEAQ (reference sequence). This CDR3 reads CASSLVGGPNTEAFF. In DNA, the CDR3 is TGTGCCAGCAGCTTAGTAGGAGGCCCGAACACTGAAGCTTTCTTT.

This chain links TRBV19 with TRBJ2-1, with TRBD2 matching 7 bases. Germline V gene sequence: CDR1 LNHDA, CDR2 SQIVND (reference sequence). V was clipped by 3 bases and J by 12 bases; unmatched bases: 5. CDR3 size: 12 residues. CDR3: CASSMGLPAQFF. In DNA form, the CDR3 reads TGTGCCAGTAGTATGGGACTACCGGCGCAGTTCTTC.

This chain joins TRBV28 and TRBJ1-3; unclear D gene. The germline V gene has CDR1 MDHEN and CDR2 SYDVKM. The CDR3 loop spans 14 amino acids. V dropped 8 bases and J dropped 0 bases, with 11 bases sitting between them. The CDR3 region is CASSDRRSGNTIYF. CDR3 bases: TGTGCCAGCTCGGACCGCCGCTCTGGAAACACCATATATTTT.

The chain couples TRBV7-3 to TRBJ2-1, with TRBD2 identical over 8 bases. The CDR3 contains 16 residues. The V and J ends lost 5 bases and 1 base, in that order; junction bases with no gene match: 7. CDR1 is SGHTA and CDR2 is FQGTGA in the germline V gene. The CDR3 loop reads CASSPGTRWSYNEQFF. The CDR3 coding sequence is TGTGCCAGCAGCCCCGGGACTAGATGGTCCTACAATGAGCAGTTCTTC.

CDR3 region: CASSLSNGQGIPEAFF. CDR3 nucleotide sequence: TGTGCCAGCAGTTTATCGAACGGACAGGGGATTCCTGAAGCTTTCTTT. The chain employs TRBV28 and TRBJ1-1; 9 bases align to TRBD1. The CDR3 extends over 16 amino acids. Germline CDR1 MDHEN, CDR2 SYDVKM. V shed 1 base, J shed 6 bases, and the junction held 9 bases outside the gene matches.

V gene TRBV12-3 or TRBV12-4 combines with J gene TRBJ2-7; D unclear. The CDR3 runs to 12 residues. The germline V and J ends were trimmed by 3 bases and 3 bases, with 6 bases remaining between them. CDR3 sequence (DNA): TGTGCCAGCAGTTTTCTCCTCTACGAGCAGTACTTC. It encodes CASSFLLYEQYF.

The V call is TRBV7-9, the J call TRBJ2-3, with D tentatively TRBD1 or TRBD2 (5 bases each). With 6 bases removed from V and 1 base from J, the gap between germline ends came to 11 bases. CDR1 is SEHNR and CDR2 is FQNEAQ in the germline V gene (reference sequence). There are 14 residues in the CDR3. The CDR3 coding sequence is TGTGCCAGCAGTTCTCTGGGGGGCACAGATACGCAGTATTTT. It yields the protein CASSSLGGTDTQYF.

The CDR3 sequence is CASTIGQAYGYTF. The CDR3 bases are TGTGCCAGCACCATAGGGCAGGCCTATGGCTACACCTTC. The V gene is TRBV28, the J gene TRBJ1-2; no firm D call. V dropped 7 bases and J dropped 4 bases, with 13 bases sitting between them. Germline V lookup: CDR1 MDHEN, CDR2 SYDVKM. The CDR3 is made up of 13 amino acids.

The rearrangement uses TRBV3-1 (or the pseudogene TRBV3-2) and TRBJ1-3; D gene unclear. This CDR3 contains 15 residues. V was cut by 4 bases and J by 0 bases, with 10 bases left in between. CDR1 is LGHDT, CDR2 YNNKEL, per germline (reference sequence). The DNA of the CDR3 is TGTGCCAGCAGCCCCTCGGGATACTCTGGAAACACCATATATTTT. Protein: CASSPSGYSGNTIYF.

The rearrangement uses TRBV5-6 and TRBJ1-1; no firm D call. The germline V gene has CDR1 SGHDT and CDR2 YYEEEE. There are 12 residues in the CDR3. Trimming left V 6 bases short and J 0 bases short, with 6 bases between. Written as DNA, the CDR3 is TGTGCCAGCACCATCTTGAACACTGAAGCTTTCTTT. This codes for CASTILNTEAFF.

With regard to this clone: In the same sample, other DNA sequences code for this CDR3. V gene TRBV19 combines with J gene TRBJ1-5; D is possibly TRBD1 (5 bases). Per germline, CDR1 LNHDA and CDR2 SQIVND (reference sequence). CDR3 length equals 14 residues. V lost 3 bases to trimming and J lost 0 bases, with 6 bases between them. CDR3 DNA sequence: TGTGCCAGTAGTATCAGGGATAGCAATCAGCCCCAGCATTTT. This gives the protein CASSIRDSNQPQHF.

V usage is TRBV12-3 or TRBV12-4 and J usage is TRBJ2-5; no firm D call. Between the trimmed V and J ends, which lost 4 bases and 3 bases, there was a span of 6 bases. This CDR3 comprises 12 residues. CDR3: CASSYTEETQYF. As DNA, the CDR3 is TGTGCCAGCAGTTACACGGAAGAGACCCAGTACTTC.

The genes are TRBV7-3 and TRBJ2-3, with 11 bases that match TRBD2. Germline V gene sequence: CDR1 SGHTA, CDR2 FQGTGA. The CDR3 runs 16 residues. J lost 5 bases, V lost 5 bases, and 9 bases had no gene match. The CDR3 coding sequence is TGTGCCAGCAGCAGGCGACTAGCGGGAAGTGGAGATACGCAGTATTTT. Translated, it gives CASSRRLAGSGDTQYF.

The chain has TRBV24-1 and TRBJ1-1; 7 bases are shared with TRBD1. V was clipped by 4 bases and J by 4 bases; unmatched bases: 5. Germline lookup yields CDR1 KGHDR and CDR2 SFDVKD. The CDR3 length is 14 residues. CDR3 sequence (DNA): TGTGCCACCAGTGAGCTGGGACAGAGCACTGAAGCTTTCTTT. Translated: CATSELGQSTEAFF.

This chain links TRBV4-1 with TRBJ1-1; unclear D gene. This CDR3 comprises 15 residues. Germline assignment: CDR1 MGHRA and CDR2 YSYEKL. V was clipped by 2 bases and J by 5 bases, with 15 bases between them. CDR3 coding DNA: TGCGCCAGCAGCCAACCCTCGGGAACTCCGACTGAAGCTTTCTTT. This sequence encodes CASSQPSGTPTEAFF.

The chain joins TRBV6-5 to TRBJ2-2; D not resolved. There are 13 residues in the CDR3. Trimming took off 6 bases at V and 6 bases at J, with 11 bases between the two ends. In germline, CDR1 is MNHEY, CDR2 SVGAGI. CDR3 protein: CASRHDVSGELFF. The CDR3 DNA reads TGTGCCAGCAGGCACGACGTCTCCGGGGAGCTGTTTTTT.

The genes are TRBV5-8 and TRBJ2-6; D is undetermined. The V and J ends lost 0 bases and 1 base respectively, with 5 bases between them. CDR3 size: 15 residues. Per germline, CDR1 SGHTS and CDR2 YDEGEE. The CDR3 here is CASSLEGSGANVLTF. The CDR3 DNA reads TGTGCCAGCAGCTTGGAAGGGTCTGGGGCCAACGTCCTGACTTTC.

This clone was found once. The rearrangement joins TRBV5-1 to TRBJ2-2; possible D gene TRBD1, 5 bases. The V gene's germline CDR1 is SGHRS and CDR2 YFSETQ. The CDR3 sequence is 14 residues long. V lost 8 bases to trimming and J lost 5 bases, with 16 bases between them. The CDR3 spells CASTQGYRTGELFF. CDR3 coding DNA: TGCGCCAGTACCCAGGGTTATAGAACCGGGGAGCTGTTTTTT.

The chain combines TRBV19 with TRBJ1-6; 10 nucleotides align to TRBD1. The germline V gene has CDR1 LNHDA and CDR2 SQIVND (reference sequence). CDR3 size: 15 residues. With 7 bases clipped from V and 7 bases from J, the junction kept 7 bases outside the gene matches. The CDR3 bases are TGTGCCAGTAATGTCCAGGGACAGGGGAATTCACCCCTCCACTTT. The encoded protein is CASNVQGQGNSPLHF.

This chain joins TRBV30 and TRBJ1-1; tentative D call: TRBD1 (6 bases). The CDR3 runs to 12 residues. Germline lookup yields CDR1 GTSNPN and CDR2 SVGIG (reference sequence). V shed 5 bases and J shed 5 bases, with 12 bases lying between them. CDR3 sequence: CAWDRSGTEAFF. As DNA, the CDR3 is TGTGCCTGGGACAGGAGTGGAACTGAAGCTTTCTTT.